Below, 13 T cell receptor beta chains from the same sample are listed, as sequenced in a study of CD8 T cells in Susac syndrome (dated by TCRdb to the late 2010s). Library preparation employed the immunoSEQ multiplex PCR assay. RNA was extracted using the RNeasy kit, and roughly 0.5 to 1 ug of the RNA was reverse transcribed with random hexamers. In TCRdb, the public reads were trimmed at Q25 with fastp and aligned with MiXCR, with productive beta chains retained. Every distinct CDR3 protein forms one entry, paired with its most common genes and DNA. This sample holds about 190,000 distinct CDR3 sequences; 85% to 95% were observed only once. 0.1% of the sample lies in the top ten. The sequenced material came from CD4+ T cells from PBMCs. The receptors originated from a human donor in good health.

The chain combines TRBV6-2 or TRBV6-3 with TRBJ1-2; D call uncertain. CDR1 MNHEY and CDR2 SVGEGT come from the germline V gene. V lost 6 bases, J lost 3 bases, and 11 bases lay in between. The length of the CDR3 is 13 residues. The CDR3 protein is CASSRADHYGYTF. In nucleotides, the CDR3 is TGTGCCAGCAGCCGGGCAGACCACTATGGCTACACCTTC.

This clonotype was seen only once. The gene calls are TRBV28 and TRBJ2-4, with D possibly being TRBD1 (6 bases). V was cut by 5 bases and J by 7 bases, with 15 bases left in between. The germline CDR1 and CDR2 sequences are MDHEN and SYDVKM. The CDR3 runs 14 residues. DNA of the CDR3: TGTGCCAGCAGTCCAAACAGGGTGGTGAACATTCAGTACTTC. Its translation: CASSPNRVVNIQYF.

This rearrangement joins TRBV29-1 to TRBJ2-2, with a weak D call TRBD1 (6 bases). This CDR3 region has 14 residues. V lost 4 bases, J lost 4 bases, and 13 bases lay in between. Germline V gives CDR1 SQVTM, CDR2 ANQGSEA. Written as DNA, the CDR3 is TGCAGCGTTGGAGTAACAGGGCCCACCGGGGAGCTGTTTTTT. Translation gives CSVGVTGPTGELFF.

J is TRBJ1-4 and V is TRBV5-1, with D uncertain. This CDR3 contains 17 residues. The germline V gene encodes CDR1 SGHRS and CDR2 YFSETQ. V lost 0 bases, J lost 7 bases, and 19 bases lay in between. The CDR3 nucleotides read TGCGCCAGCAGCTTGGTCGCTTCAAATCCCTTAGGTGAAAAACTGTTTTTT. Translation: CASSLVASNPLGEKLFF. The variable domain in full, with the rest retrieved from reference TRBV5-1 and TRBJ1-4, is KAGVTQTPRYLIKTRGQQVTLSCSPISGHRSVSWYQQTPGQGLQFLFEYFSETQRNKGNFPGRFSGRQFSNSRSEMNVSTLELGDSALYLCASSLVASNPLGEKLFFGSGTQLSVL.

This chain links TRBV11-1 with TRBJ2-2; TRBD1 matches 8 bases. Looked up from germline, CDR1 is SGHAT and CDR2 is FQDESV (reference sequence). V was pared by 3 bases and J by 4 bases, with 7 bases of the junction left unmatched. The CDR3 is made up of 16 amino acids. DNA for the CDR3: TGTGCCAGCAGCTTTGGACAGGGAGCTACCACCGGGGAGCTGTTTTTT. It encodes CASSFGQGATTGELFF.

In nucleotides, the CDR3 is TGCAGTGCTAGAAACAGCTATAATTCACCCCTCCACTTT. Its translation is CSARNSYNSPLHF. The rearrangement joins TRBV20-1 to TRBJ1-6, with no clear D. V was cut by 2 bases and J by 3 bases, with 5 bases left in between. This CDR3 spans 13 amino acids. Germline CDR1 and CDR2: DFQATT and SNEGSKA (reference sequence).

The V call is TRBV9, the J call TRBJ1-3; no reliable D call. The CDR3 covers 14 residues. The ends were cut back, 1 base at V and 0 bases at J, with 5 bases in the middle. The V gene's germline CDR1 is SGDLS and CDR2 YYNGEE. DNA of the CDR3: TGTGCCAGCAGCGTAACCGACTCTGGAAACACCATATATTTT. This encodes CASSVTDSGNTIYF.

The chain links TRBV20-1 to TRBJ2-3; 12 nucleotides line up with TRBD2. The CDR3 is 16 residues long. The V segment lost 5 bases and the J segment 4 bases; nucleotides outside the gene matches: 10. Germline loops: CDR1 DFQATT, CDR2 SNEGSKA (reference sequence). CDR3 in DNA: TGCAGTGCTCCATCAGCGACTAGCGGGGGCCCAGATACGCAGTATTTT. Translation: CSAPSATSGGPDTQYF.

This chain uses TRBV7-9 with TRBJ2-5; D perhaps matches TRBD2 (5 bases). The CDR3 sequence is 15 residues long. Trimming took 4 bases from V and 1 from J, leaving 13 bases between them. CDR1 SEHNR and CDR2 FQNEAQ come from the germline V gene (reference sequence). The CDR3 nucleotides read TGTGCCAGCAGCTCAACCGGAGGACCCCAAGAGACCCAGTACTTC. This translates into CASSSTGGPQETQYF.

V usage is TRBV29-1 and J usage is TRBJ2-3; D might be TRBD2 (6 bases). With 7 bases removed from V and 1 base from J, the gap between germline ends came to 12 bases. Germline V gene data show CDR1 as SQVTM and CDR2 as ANQGSEA. This CDR3 region has 13 residues. The chain's CDR3 is CSGGLGGTDTQYF. As DNA, the CDR3 is TGCAGCGGGGGACTGGGGGGCACAGATACGCAGTATTTT.

CDR3 bases: TGCGCCAGCAGCTTGGGGGGGCCGAATGAAAAACTGTTTTTT. Amino acid sequence: CASSLGGPNEKLFF. This rearrangement joins TRBV5-1 to TRBJ1-4, with D perhaps TRBD1 (6 bases). Germline V gene sequence: CDR1 SGHRS, CDR2 YFSETQ. The V and J ends lost 0 bases and 5 bases respectively, with 8 bases between them. The CDR3 loop spans 14 amino acids.

The chain has TRBV2 and TRBJ1-1; TRBD1 might be the D (5 bases). CDR1 is SNHLY and CDR2 is FYNNEI in the germline V gene. V lost 1 base, J lost 11 bases, and 14 bases lay in between. This CDR3 spans 13 amino acids. The CDR3, as DNA: TGTGCCAGCAGTGAAGGGGACGTTTCCTTGGCTTTCTTT. Translated: CASSEGDVSLAFF.

The chain recombines TRBV29-1 with TRBJ2-7; possibly TRBD1 for D (6 bases). Germline CDR1 and CDR2: SQVTM and ANQGSEA. Between the trimmed V and J ends, which lost 5 bases and 6 bases, there was a span of 14 bases. This CDR3 has 12 amino acids. The DNA for the CDR3 is TGCAGCGTTTCCACAGGGCCCGGCGAGCAGTACTTC. Protein product: CSVSTGPGEQYF.